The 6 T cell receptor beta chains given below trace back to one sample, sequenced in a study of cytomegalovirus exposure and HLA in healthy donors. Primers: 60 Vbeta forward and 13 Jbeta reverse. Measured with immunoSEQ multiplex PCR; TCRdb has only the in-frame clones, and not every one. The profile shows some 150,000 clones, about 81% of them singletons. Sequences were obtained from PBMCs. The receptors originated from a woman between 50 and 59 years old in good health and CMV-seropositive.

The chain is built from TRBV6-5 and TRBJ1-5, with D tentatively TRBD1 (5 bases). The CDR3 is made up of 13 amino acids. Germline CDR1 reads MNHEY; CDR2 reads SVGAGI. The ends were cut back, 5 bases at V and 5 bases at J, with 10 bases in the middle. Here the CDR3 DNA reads TGTGCCAGCAGTGATGACAGCCATCAGCCCCAGCATTTT. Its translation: CASSDDSHQPQHF.

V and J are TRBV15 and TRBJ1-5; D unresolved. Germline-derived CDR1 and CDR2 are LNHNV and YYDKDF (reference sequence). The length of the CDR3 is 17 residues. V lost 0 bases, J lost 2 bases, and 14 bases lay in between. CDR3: CATSREAQLSRNQPQHF. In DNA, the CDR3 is TGTGCCACCAGCAGAGAAGCACAGCTCTCTCGCAATCAGCCCCAGCATTTT.

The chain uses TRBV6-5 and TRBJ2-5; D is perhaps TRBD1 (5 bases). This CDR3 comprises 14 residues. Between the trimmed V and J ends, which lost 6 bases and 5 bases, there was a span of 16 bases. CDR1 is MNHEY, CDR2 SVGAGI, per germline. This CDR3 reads CASSPLQGPETQYF. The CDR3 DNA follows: TGTGCCAGCAGCCCCCTCCAGGGTCCGGAGACCCAGTACTTC.

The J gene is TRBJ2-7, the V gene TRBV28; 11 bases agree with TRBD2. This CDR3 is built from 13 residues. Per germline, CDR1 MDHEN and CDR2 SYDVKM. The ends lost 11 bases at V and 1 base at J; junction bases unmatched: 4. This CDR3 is CAGSSGRSYEQYF. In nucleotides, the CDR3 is TGTGCCGGGTCTAGCGGGAGGTCCTACGAGCAGTACTTC.

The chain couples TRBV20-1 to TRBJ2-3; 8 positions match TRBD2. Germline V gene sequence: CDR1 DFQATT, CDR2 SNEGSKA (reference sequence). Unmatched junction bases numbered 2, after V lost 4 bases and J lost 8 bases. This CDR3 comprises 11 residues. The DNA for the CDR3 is TGCAGTGCTACGGGGGGGGGTACGCAGTATTTT. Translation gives CSATGGGTQYF.

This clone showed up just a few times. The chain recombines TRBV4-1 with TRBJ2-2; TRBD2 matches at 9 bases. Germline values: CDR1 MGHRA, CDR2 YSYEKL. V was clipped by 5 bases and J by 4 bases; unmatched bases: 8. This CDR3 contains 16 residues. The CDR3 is CASSNLAGASTGELFF. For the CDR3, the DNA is TGCGCCAGCAGCAACTTAGCGGGAGCGAGCACCGGGGAGCTGTTTTTT.